The sample holds a few counts of the clone carrying this TCR beta chain. CDR1 and CDR2 (germline): DFQATT, SNEGSKA (reference sequence). V shed 0 bases and J 2 bases; nucleotides not matched to a gene: 15. This CDR3 is built from 19 residues. The data are from a study of T cells in Graves' hyperthyroidism and ophthalmopathy. Amplified TCR beta CDR3 regions derived from RNA transcripts. A set of HTBI primers served as the primers for a first-round RT-PCR of the TCR CDR3. MiXCR, applied by TCRdb to the multiplex PCR reads, yields one record per CDR3 protein. The table includes 250,000 to 300,000 distinct CDR3 sequences, roughly 19% detected once.

Sequenced: blood. This receptor was obtained from a man between 50 and 59 years old with Graves' ophthalmopathy. This chain joins TRBV20-1 and TRBJ2-1, with 8 bases matching TRBD2. CDR3 sequence: CSARDFGGSGTNAYNEQFF. The CDR3 DNA reads as TGCAGTGCTAGAGACTTCGGGGGTAGCGGGACTAACGCCTACAATGAGCAGTTCTTC.